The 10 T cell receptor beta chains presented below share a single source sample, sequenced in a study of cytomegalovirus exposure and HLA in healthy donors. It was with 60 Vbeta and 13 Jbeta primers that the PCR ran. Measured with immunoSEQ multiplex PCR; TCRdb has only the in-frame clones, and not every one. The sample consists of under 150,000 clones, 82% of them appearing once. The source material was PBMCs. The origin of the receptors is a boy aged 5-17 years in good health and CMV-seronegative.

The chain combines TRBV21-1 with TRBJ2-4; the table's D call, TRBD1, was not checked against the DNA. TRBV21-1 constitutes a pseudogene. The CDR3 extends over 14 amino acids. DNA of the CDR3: TGTGCCAGCAGCAAAGGGCCAGGGAAAAACATTCAGTACTTC. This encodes CASSKGPGKNIQYF.

The CDR3 is CASSEAPTSGSGLFF. CDR3 nucleotides: TGTGCCAGCAGTGAAGCCCCGACTAGCGGGAGTGGGCTGTTCTTC. The rearrangement links TRBV2 to TRBJ2-1; 12 bases match TRBD2. The germline CDR1 and CDR2 sequences are SNHLY and FYNNEI. This CDR3 has 15 amino acids. Trimming removed 0 bases from V and 15 bases from J; junction bases left unmatched: 9.

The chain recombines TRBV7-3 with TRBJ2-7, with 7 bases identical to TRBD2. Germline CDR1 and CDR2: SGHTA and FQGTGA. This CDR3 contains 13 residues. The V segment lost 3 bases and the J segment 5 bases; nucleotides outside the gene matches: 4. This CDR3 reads CASSFSGTNEQYF. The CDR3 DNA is TGTGCCAGCAGCTTCTCCGGGACTAACGAGCAGTACTTC. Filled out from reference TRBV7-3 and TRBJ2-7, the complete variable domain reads GAGVSQTPSNKVTEKGKYVELRCDPISGHTALYWYRQSLGQGPEFLIYFQGTGAADDSGLPNDRFFAVRPEGSVSTLKIQRTERGDSAVYLCASSFSGTNEQYFGPGTRLTVT.

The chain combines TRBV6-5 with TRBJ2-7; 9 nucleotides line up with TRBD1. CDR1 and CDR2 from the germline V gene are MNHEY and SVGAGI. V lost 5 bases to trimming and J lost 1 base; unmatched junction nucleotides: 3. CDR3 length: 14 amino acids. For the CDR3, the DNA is TGTGCCAGCAGTCGAGGACAGGGGTCCTACGAGCAGTACTTC. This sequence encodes CASSRGQGSYEQYF.

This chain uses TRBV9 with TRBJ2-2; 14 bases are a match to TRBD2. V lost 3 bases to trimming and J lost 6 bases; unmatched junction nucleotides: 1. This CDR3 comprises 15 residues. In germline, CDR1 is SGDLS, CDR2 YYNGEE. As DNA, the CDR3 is TGTGCCAGCAGCGCGGGACTAGCGGGAGCCGGGGAGCTGTTTTTT. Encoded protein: CASSAGLAGAGELFF.

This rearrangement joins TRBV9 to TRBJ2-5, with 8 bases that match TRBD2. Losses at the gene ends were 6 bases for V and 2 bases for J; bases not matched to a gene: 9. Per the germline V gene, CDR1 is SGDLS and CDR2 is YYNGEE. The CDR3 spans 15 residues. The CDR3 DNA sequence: TGTGCCAGCACCCCGGGGGGGTCCTTACAAGAGACCCAGTACTTC. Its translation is CASTPGGSLQETQYF.

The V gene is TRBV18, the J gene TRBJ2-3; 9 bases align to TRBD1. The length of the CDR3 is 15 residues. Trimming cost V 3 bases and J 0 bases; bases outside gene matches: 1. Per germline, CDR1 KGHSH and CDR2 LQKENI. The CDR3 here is CASSPGQGSTDTQYF. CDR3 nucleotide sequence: TGTGCCAGCTCACCCGGACAGGGGAGCACAGATACGCAGTATTTT. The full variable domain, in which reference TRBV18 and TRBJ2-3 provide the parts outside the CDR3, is NAGVMQNPRHLVRRRGQEARLRCSPMKGHSHVYWYRQLPEEGLKFMVYLQKENIIDESGMPKERFSAEFPKEGPSILRIQQVVRGDSAAYFCASSPGQGSTDTQYFGPGTRLTVL.

The CDR3, as DNA: TGCAGCGTTGAAGATCGGGGGACAGGGGGGAGCTCCTACGAGCAGTACTTC. It encodes CSVEDRGTGGSSYEQYF. The chain employs TRBV29-1 and TRBJ2-7; 11 positions match TRBD1. CDR3 length: 17 residues. Germline loops: CDR1 SQVTM, CDR2 ANQGSEA. V lost 0 bases and J lost 0; bases outside the gene matches: 7.

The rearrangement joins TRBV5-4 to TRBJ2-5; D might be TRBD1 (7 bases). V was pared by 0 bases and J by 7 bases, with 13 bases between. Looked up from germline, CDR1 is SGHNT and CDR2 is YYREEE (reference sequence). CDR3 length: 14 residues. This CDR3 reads CASSLDQGGRTQYF. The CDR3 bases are TGTGCCAGCAGCTTGGACCAGGGGGGCCGGACCCAGTACTTC.

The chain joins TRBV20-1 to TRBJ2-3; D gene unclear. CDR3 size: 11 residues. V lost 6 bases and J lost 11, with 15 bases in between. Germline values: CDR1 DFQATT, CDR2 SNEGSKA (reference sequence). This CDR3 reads CSAPLSYRQYF. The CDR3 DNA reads TGCAGTGCCCCTTTAAGTTATAGGCAGTATTTT.